This TCR beta chain was captured in a study of T cell changes during pregnancy in multiple sclerosis. The repertoire was sequenced with immunoSEQ multiplex PCR; TCRdb's copy has only in-frame clones and lacks some. The data show 30,000 to 40,000 clones, about 90% seen once. This TCR was recovered from a female donor with multiple sclerosis, enrolled in a pregnancy study. Sequences were derived from CD4+ T cells from peripheral blood mononuclear cells, sampled in the second trimester of pregnancy.

The DNA for the CDR3 is TGTGCCAGCAGTGACCGGACAGGAATGAACACTGAAGCTTTCTTT. Translated, it gives CASSDRTGMNTEAFF. J is TRBJ1-1 and V is TRBV25-1; the match to TRBD1 covers 7 bases. Germline V gene data show CDR1 as MGHDK and CDR2 as SYGVNS. The length of the CDR3 is 15 residues. The V gene end was trimmed by 3 bases and the J gene end by 0 bases; junction bases not matched to a gene: 4.